This is a list of T cell receptor beta chains from one sample in a study of control samples from healthy donors and cancer patients. Here immunoSEQ multiplex PCR was the method, and the copy in TCRdb shows in-frame clones only, minus some. The sample has 150,000 to 200,000 clones; around 90% are singletons. Sequenced sample: blood. Source of these receptors: a man younger than 45 in good health. CDR3s include the opening cysteine and the closing phenylalanine or tryptophan. D genes are given only for firm matches. Expanded clones get a size class; other rows say once, few or many, or leave the size out.

J,D,V,size,CDR3,DNA
TRBJ2-1,TRBD1,TRBV7-3,NA,CASSPGQENEQFF,TGTGCCAGCAGCCCGGGACAGGAGAATGAGCAGTTCTTC
TRBJ2-5,NA,TRBV7-9,NA,CASTSEEETQYF,TGTGCCAGCACTAGCGAAGAAGAGACCCAGTACTTC
TRBJ2-7,NA,TRBV5-6,NA,CASSFTGPYYEQYF,TGTGCCAGCAGCTTCACAGGGCCGTACTACGAGCAGTACTTC
TRBJ2-2,NA,TRBV4-3,NA,CASSQDLMNTGELFF,TGCGCCAGCAGCCAAGACCTTATGAACACCGGGGAGCTGTTTTTT
TRBJ1-6,NA,TRBV27,NA,CASSFYGIMRGKAPLHF,TGTGCCAGCAGTTTCTACGGGATTATGAGGGGTAAGGCACCCCTCCACTTT
TRBJ1-2,NA,TRBV7-9,NA,CASSLEQGELEGYTF,TGTGCCAGCAGCTTAGAACAGGGAGAATTGGAAGGCTACACCTTC
TRBJ1-5,TRBD1,TRBV7-9,NA,CASSPGQGGSQPQHF,TGTGCCAGCAGCCCGGGACAGGGGGGTAGTCAGCCCCAGCATTTT
TRBJ2-1,NA,TRBV5-1,NA,CASSNDVFGEQFF,TGCGCCAGCTCGAATGACGTCTTCGGGGAGCAGTTCTTC
TRBJ1-1,NA,TRBV7-2,NA,CASSLPVGRTEAFF,TGTGCCAGCAGCTTACCCGTGGGTAGGACTGAAGCTTTCTTT
TRBJ1-6,NA,TRBV27,NA,CASGYPNSPLHF,TGTGCCAGCGGGTACCCTAATTCACCCCTCCACTTT
TRBJ1-3,NA,TRBV5-1,NA,CASSLWGNSGNTIYF,TGCGCCAGCAGCTTGTGGGGTAACTCTGGAAACACCATATATTTT
TRBJ2-3,NA,TRBV6-5,NA,CASSYRKTRTDTQYF,TGTGCCAGCAGTTACCGGAAAACACGCACAGATACGCAGTATTTT
TRBJ2-1,TRBD2,TRBV18,NA,CASSETSGSRGSYNEQFF,TGTGCCAGCTCTGAGACTAGCGGCTCACGAGGGTCCTACAATGAGCAGTTCTTC
TRBJ2-1,TRBD1,TRBV2,NA,CASRTGVDEQFF,TGTGCCAGCAGGACAGGGGTGGATGAGCAGTTCTTC
TRBJ2-3,TRBD1,TRBV2,NA,CASFAGQGFADTQYF,TGTGCCAGCTTTGCGGGACAGGGTTTTGCAGATACGCAGTATTTT
TRBJ1-2,NA,TRBV3-1/TRBV3-2,once,CASNRGGIINYGYTF,TGTGCCAGCAACCGGGGAGGGATTATCAACTATGGCTACACCTTC
TRBJ2-1,NA,TRBV18,NA,CASSPPEGQQFF,TGTGCCAGCTCACCACCGGAGGGGCAGCAGTTCTTC
TRBJ2-3,NA,TRBV27,NA,CASSLLASNTDTQYF,TGTGCCAGCAGTTTGCTAGCGTCGAACACAGATACGCAGTATTTT
TRBJ1-6,NA,TRBV13,NA,CASSSWGVGSPLHF,TGTGCCAGCAGCTCCTGGGGGGTGGGTTCACCCCTCCACTTT
TRBJ2-7,NA,TRBV11-3,NA,CASSSSGTHYEQYF,TGTGCCAGCAGCTCCTCCGGGACTCACTACGAGCAGTACTTC
TRBJ1-1,NA,TRBV6-2/TRBV6-3,NA,CASSRTGNENTEAFF,TGTGCCAGCAGTAGGACGGGGAACGAGAACACTGAAGCTTTCTTT
TRBJ2-1,NA,TRBV11-3,NA,CASSLVGVGNEQFF,TGTGCCAGCAGCTTAGTTGGTGTTGGCAATGAGCAGTTCTTC
TRBJ2-2,TRBD2,TRBV5-6,NA,CASSTRELAGVSNTGELFF,TGTGCCAGCAGCACGCGCGAACTAGCGGGGGTCTCGAACACCGGGGAGCTGTTTTTT
TRBJ1-2,NA,TRBV6-2/TRBV6-3,NA,CASSTPGTAYTF,TGTGCCAGCAGTACACCCGGGACGGCGTACACCTTC
TRBJ1-1,NA,TRBV25-1,NA,CASSEVHTEAFF,TGTGCCAGCAGTGAGGTTCACACTGAAGCTTTCTTT
TRBJ1-1,NA,TRBV19,NA,CASSIIIKRNREGTEAFF,TGTGCCAGTAGTATAATAATTAAGCGGAACAGGGAGGGTACTGAAGCTTTCTTT
TRBJ1-4,NA,TRBV18,NA,CASSPGTREKLFF,TGTGCCAGCTCACCAGGGACTCGAGAAAAACTGTTTTTT
TRBJ2-3,TRBD1,TRBV5-6,NA,CASSFTGVRGDTQYF,TGTGCCAGCAGCTTTACAGGGGTGCGTGGAGATACGCAGTATTTT
TRBJ1-1,NA,TRBV27,NA,CASSPSTGNTEAFF,TGTGCCAGCAGTCCGTCGACAGGTAACACTGAAGCTTTCTTT
TRBJ1-2,TRBD1,TRBV5-4,NA,CASSSPPGQGGGYTF,TGTGCCAGCAGCTCTCCTCCGGGACAGGGGGGCGGCTACACCTTC
TRBJ2-7,TRBD2,TRBV12-3/TRBV12-4,NA,CASSPPSGYEQYF,TGTGCCAGCAGTCCACCTAGCGGGTACGAGCAGTACTTC
TRBJ2-3,TRBD1,TRBV5-6,once,CASSSGTGITDTQYF,TGTGCCAGCAGCTCCGGGACAGGGATTACAGATACGCAGTATTTT
TRBJ1-4,NA,TRBV4-1,NA,CASSQASGGWNEKLFF,TGCGCCAGCAGCCAAGCGTCAGGAGGGTGGAATGAAAAACTGTTTTTT
TRBJ1-1,NA,TRBV28,NA,CASSLGGQGNTEAFF,TGTGCCAGCAGTTTAGGGGGGCAAGGAAACACTGAAGCTTTCTTT
TRBJ1-4,NA,TRBV18,NA,CASSQGGGGEKLFF,TGTGCCAGCTCACAAGGGGGGGGCGGCGAAAAACTGTTTTTT
TRBJ1-5,NA,TRBV6-2/TRBV6-3,NA,CASSYRHMTLSNQPQHF,TGTGCCAGCAGTTACCGCCACATGACGTTGAGCAATCAGCCCCAGCATTTT
TRBJ1-2,NA,TRBV20-1,NA,CSASPPEASYGYTF,TGCAGTGCTAGTCCTCCGGAAGCCTCCTATGGCTACACCTTC
TRBJ2-7,NA,TRBV29-1,NA,CSVLTGHSYEQYF,TGCAGCGTTTTGACAGGACACTCCTACGAGCAGTACTTC
TRBJ2-1,NA,TRBV13,NA,CASSYRTTSREQFF,TGTGCCAGCAGCTACAGGACTACCTCGAGGGAGCAGTTCTTC
TRBJ2-1,NA,TRBV7-9,NA,CASSFRDIYYNEQFF,TGTGCCAGCAGCTTCCGGGACATCTACTACAATGAGCAATTCTTC
TRBJ1-1,TRBD1,TRBV5-4,NA,CASSPGTEPLNTEAFF,TGTGCCAGCAGCCCCGGGACAGAGCCCCTTAACACTGAAGCTTTCTTT
TRBJ1-1,NA,TRBV2,NA,CASSGEVWAFF,TGTGCCAGCAGTGGGGAAGTCTGGGCTTTCTTT
TRBJ1-6,NA,TRBV6-6,once,CASSPVANSPLHF,TGTGCCAGCAGTCCCGTGGCGAATTCACCCCTCCACTTT
TRBJ2-2,NA,TRBV5-4,NA,CASSLEENTGELFF,TGTGCCAGCAGCTTGGAGGAAAACACCGGGGAGCTGTTTTTT
TRBJ2-1,TRBD1,TRBV4-2,NA,CASSRVAGTGSAGEQFF,TGTGCCAGCAGCCGCGTGGCAGGGACAGGTTCCGCCGGGGAGCAGTTCTTC
TRBJ2-1,TRBD1,TRBV5-1,NA,CASSLGATGKDEQFF,TGCGCCAGCAGCTTGGGGGCGACAGGGAAAGATGAGCAGTTCTTC
TRBJ1-5,NA,TRBV6-5,NA,CASSYSNPGAGQPQHF,TGTGCCAGCAGTTACTCGAATCCGGGGGCCGGACAGCCCCAGCATTTT
TRBJ2-7,TRBD1,TRBV14,medium-sized,CASRRNRDSYEQYF,TGTGCCAGCAGGCGTAATCGGGACAGCTACGAGCAGTACTTC
TRBJ2-1,TRBD1,TRBV12-3/TRBV12-4,NA,CASTDRGPNEQFF,TGTGCCAGCACCGACAGGGGCCCCAATGAGCAGTTCTTC
TRBJ1-5,NA,TRBV14,NA,CASSQGGNQPQHF,TGTGCCAGCAGCCAAGGAGGGAATCAGCCCCAGCATTTT
TRBJ2-7,NA,TRBV7-2,NA,CASSVEWWGHNEQYF,TGTGCCAGCAGCGTTGAGTGGTGGGGGCATAACGAGCAGTACTTC
TRBJ2-2,TRBD2,TRBV10-3,NA,CAIRGLANTGELFF,TGTGCCATCAGAGGACTAGCGAACACCGGGGAGCTGTTTTTT
TRBJ2-1,TRBD2,TRBV3-1/TRBV3-2,NA,CASSHPGLAGGPGYNEQFF,TGTGCCAGCAGCCATCCGGGACTAGCGGGAGGGCCGGGCTACAATGAGCAGTTCTTC
TRBJ2-1,NA,TRBV6-4,NA,CASRRTPLSYEQFF,TGTGCCAGCAGAAGAACTCCCCTGTCCTATGAGCAGTTCTTC
TRBJ2-1,TRBD2,TRBV7-9,NA,CASSLVTSGHNEQFF,TGTGCCAGCAGCTTAGTGACTAGCGGGCACAATGAGCAGTTCTTC
TRBJ2-1,TRBD1,TRBV28,NA,CASTIDRGRYNEQFF,TGTGCCAGCACCATAGACAGGGGCCGGTACAATGAGCAGTTCTTC
TRBJ1-5,NA,TRBV7-9,NA,CASSLREQPQHF,TGTGCCAGCAGCTTAAGAGAACAGCCCCAGCATTTT
TRBJ2-7,TRBD1,TRBV5-1,NA,CASRVGGTGGGYEQYF,TGCGCCAGCAGGGTAGGCGGGACAGGGGGCGGCTACGAGCAGTACTTC